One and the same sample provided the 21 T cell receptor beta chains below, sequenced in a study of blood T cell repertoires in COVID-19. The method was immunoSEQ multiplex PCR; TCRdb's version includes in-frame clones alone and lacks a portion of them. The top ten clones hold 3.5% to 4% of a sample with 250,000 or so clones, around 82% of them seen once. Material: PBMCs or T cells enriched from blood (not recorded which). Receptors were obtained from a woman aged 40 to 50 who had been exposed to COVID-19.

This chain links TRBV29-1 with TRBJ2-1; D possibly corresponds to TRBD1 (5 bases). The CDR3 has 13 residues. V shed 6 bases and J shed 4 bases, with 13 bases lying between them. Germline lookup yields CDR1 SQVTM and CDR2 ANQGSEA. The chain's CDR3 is CSVTDRMYNEQFF. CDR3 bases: TGCAGCGTGACTGACAGAATGTACAATGAGCAGTTCTTC.

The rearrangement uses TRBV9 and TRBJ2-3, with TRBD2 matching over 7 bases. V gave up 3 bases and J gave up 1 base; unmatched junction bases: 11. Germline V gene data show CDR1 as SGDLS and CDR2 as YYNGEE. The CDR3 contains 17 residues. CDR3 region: CASSANRRSGGTDTQYF. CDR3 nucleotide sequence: TGTGCCAGCAGCGCCAACCGTAGGAGCGGGGGCACAGATACGCAGTATTTT.

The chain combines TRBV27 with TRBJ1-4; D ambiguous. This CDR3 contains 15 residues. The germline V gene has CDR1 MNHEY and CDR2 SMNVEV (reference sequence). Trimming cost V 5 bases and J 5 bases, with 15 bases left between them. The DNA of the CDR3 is TGTGCCAGCAGTATATTACTGATCGAAAATGAAAAACTGTTTTTT. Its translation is CASSILLIENEKLFF.

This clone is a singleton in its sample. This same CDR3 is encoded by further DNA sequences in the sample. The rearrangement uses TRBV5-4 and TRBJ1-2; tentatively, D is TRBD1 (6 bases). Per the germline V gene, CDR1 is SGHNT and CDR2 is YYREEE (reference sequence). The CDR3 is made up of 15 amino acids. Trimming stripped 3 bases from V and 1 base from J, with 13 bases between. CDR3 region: CASSSQGGINYGYTF. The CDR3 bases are TGTGCCAGCAGCTCACAGGGTGGGATTAACTATGGCTACACCTTC.

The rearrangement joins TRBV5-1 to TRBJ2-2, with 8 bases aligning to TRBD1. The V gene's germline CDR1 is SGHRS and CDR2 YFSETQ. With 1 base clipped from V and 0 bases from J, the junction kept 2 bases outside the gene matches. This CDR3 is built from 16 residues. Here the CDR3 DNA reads TGCGCCAGCAGCTTGCGGACAGGGCCGAACACCGGGGAGCTGTTTTTT. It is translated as CASSLRTGPNTGELFF. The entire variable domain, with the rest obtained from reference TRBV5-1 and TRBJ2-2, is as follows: KAGVTQTPRYLIKTRGQQVTLSCSPISGHRSVSWYQQTPGQGLQFLFEYFSETQRNKGNFPGRFSGRQFSNSRSEMNVSTLELGDSALYLCASSLRTGPNTGELFFGEGSRLTVL.

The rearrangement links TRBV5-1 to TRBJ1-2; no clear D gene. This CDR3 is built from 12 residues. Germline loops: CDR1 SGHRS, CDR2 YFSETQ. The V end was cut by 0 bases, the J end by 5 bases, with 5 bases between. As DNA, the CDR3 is TGCGCCAGCAGCTTGGGCGTATATGGCTACACCTTC. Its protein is CASSLGVYGYTF.

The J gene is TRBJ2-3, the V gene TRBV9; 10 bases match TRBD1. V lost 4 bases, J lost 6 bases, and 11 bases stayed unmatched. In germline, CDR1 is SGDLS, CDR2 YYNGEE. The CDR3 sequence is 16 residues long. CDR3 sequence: CASSLVGTGASDTQYF. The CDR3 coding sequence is TGTGCCAGCAGCCTCGTGGGGACAGGGGCGAGCGATACGCAGTATTTT.

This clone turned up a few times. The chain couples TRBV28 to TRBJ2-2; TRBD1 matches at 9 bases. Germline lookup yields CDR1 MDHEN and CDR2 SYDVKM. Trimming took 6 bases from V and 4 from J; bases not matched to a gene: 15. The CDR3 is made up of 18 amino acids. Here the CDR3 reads CASRQPGLQGALTGELFF. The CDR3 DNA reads TGTGCCAGCAGGCAACCCGGATTACAGGGGGCTCTCACCGGGGAGCTGTTTTTT.

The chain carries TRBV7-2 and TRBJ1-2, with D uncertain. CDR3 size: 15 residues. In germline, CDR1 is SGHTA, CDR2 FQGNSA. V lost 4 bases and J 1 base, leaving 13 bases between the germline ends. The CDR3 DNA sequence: TGTGCCAGCAGCTATAGCTGGGAGCTTAACTATGGCTACACCTTC. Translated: CASSYSWELNYGYTF.

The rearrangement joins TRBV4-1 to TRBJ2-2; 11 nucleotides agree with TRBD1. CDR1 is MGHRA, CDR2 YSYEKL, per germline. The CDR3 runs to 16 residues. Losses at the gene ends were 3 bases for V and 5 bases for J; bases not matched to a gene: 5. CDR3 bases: TGCGCCAGCAGCCACGGACAGGGGGCGCTTACCGGGGAGCTGTTTTTT. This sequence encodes CASSHGQGALTGELFF.

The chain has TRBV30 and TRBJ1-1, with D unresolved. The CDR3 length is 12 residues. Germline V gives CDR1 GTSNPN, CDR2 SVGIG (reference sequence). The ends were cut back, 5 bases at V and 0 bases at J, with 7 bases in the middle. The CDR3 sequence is CAWADLNTEAFF. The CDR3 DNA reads TGTGCCTGGGCGGACTTGAACACTGAAGCTTTCTTT.

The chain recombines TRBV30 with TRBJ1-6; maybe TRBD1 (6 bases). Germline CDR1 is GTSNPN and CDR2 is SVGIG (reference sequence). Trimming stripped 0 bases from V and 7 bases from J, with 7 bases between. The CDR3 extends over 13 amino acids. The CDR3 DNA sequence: TGTGCCTGGAGTGTCGACAGGAATTCACCCCTCCACTTT. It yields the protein CAWSVDRNSPLHF.

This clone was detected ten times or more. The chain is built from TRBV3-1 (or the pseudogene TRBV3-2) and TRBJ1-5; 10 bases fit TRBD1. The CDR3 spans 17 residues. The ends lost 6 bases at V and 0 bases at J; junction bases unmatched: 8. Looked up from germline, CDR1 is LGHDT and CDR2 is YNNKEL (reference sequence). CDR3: CASSPGTGVYSNQPQHF. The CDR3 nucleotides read TGTGCCAGCAGTCCCGGGACAGGGGTGTATAGCAATCAGCCCCAGCATTTT.

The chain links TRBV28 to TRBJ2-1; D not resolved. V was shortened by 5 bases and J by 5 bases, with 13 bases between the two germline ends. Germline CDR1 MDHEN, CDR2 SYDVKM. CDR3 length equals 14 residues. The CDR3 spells CASSGPLDNNEQFF. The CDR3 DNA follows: TGTGCCAGCAGTGGCCCCCTCGACAACAATGAGCAGTTCTTC.

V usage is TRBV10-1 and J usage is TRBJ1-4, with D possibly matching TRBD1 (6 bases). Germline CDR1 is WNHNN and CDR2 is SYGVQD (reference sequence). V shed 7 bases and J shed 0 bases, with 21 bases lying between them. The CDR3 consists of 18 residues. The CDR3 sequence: CASKRGKQGEATNEKLFF. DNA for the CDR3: TGCGCCAGCAAGAGGGGGAAGCAAGGGGAAGCAACTAATGAAAAACTGTTTTTT.

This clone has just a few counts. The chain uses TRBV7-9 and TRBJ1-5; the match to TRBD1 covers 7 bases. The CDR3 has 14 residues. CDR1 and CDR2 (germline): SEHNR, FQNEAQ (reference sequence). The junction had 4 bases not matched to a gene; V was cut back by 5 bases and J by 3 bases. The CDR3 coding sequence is TGTGCCAGCAGCCCACAGGGGAACAATCAGCCCCAGCATTTT. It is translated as CASSPQGNNQPQHF.

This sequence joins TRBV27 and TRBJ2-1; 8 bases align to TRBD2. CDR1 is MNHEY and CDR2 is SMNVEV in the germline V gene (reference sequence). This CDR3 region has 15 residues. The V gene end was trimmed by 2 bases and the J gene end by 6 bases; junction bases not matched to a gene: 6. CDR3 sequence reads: CASSLVSAGGNEQFF. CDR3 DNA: TGTGCCAGCAGTTTAGTTTCTGCGGGAGGCAATGAGCAGTTCTTC.

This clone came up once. The CDR3 loop reads CASSPGQGASSQPQHF. The CDR3 DNA follows: TGTGCCAGCTCCCCGGGACAGGGGGCGTCATCACAGCCCCAGCATTTT. The chain joins TRBV18 to TRBJ1-5, with TRBD1 identical over 12 bases. The ends lost 6 bases at V and 7 bases at J; junction bases unmatched: 10. Germline V lookup: CDR1 KGHSH, CDR2 LQKENI. This CDR3 is built from 16 residues.

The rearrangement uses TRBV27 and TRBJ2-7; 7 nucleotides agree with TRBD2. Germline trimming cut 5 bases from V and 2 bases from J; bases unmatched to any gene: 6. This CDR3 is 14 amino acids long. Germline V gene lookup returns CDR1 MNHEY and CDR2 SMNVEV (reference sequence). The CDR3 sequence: CASSPLADPYEQYF. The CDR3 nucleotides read TGTGCCAGCAGTCCCCTAGCGGACCCCTACGAGCAGTACTTC.

The CDR3 nucleotides are TGTGCCACCAGTGATTCGTTTCTAGCGGGGGGCAGCTCCTACAATGAGCAGTTCTTC. The encoded protein is CATSDSFLAGGSSYNEQFF. The V gene is TRBV24-1, the J gene TRBJ2-1, with TRBD2 identical over 11 bases. The germline gives CDR1 KGHDR, CDR2 SFDVKD. Trimming removed 2 bases from V and 0 bases from J; junction bases left unmatched: 8. This CDR3 spans 19 amino acids.

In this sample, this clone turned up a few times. Here the CDR3 DNA reads TGTGCCAGCCAGGGTGATTCGGATGGAAACACCATATATTTT. Translated, it gives CASQGDSDGNTIYF. V is TRBV6-5 and J is TRBJ1-3; a possible D gene is TRBD1 (5 bases). V lost 8 bases and J 3 bases, leaving 14 bases between the germline ends. The CDR3 runs 14 residues. Germline-derived CDR1 and CDR2 are MNHEY and SVGAGI.